This T cell receptor beta chain is from a study of blood T cell repertoires in COVID-19. Germline values: CDR1 SGHRS, CDR2 YFSETQ. The length of the CDR3 is 14 residues. Trimming stripped 6 bases from V and 2 bases from J, with 12 bases between. In the source study's methods: By means of reference gene primer amplification, nucleated cell counts were estimated. Only in-frame clones appear in the TCRdb table, and some are missing; sequencing was by immunoSEQ multiplex PCR. The V and J calls and clone size are taken from that table; D and trimming were inferred from the DNA. This repertoire shows some 200,000 clones, roughly four fifths found once; its top ten account for 10% to 15%.

The gene calls are TRBV5-1 and TRBJ2-1; D gene unclear. The sample was peripheral blood. This sequence was found in a woman in her thirties or forties with acute or convalescent COVID-19. CDR3 region: CASKVEIAYNEQFF. The CDR3 DNA is TGCGCCAGCAAAGTTGAAATAGCCTACAATGAGCAGTTCTTC.